The clone carrying this T cell receptor (beta chain) was found a few times. Its cognate antigen is unknown. The data were taken from a study of T cell repertoires in cytomegalovirus infection. Whole-study context: Based on public TCR beta signatures, there were indications of CMV infection and of a matching HLA type.

One entry per CDR3 protein, called by TCRdb with MiXCR from the reads. Of roughly 230,000 distinct CDR3 sequences in the sample, about a sixth were seen once. Overall study findings and caveats: Within the response measured ex vivo, HLA-C-restricted CMV-specific TCR beta clonotypes were dominant.

Germline V CDR1 and CDR2: SGHAT, FQNNGV. The junction had 6 bases not matched to a gene; V was cut back by 0 bases and J by 2 bases. The length of the CDR3 is 17 residues. Sequenced sample: CD8+ T cells from PBMCs. The chain recombines TRBV11-2 with TRBJ2-3; 9 bases map to TRBD2. This TCR came from a human donor in good health (CMV status not recorded). Some clones in this sample may be carry-over from other donors' samples. The CDR3 DNA follows: TGTGCCAGCAGCTTAGATTACCTAGCGGGGCCCACAGATACGCAGTATTTT. This translates into CASSLDYLAGPTDTQYF.